The 2 T cell receptor beta chains below come from one sample, sequenced in a study of T-cell memory formation after mild COVID-19. TCRdb reanalysed the 5' RACE reads using MiXCR and keeps one entry per CDR3 protein. This sample has approximately 430,000 distinct CDR3 sequences, with more than 20% found just once. Input material: PBMCs or a T cell subset sorted from them (not recorded which). Every receptor here comes from an adult woman who had mild COVID-19 (a few samples of this study predate the infection). Cell type and time point are not known.

This clonotype was counted between two and nine times. The chain uses TRBV7-8 and TRBJ1-1; D call uncertain. Per the germline V gene, CDR1 is SGHVS and CDR2 is FQNEAQ. This CDR3 has 15 residues. Between the trimmed V and J ends, which lost 5 bases and 0 bases, there was a span of 13 bases. CDR3 in amino acids: CASSPRGAMNTEAFF. As DNA, the CDR3 is TGTGCCAGCAGCCCCAGAGGCGCAATGAACACTGAAGCTTTCTTT.

V gene TRBV3-1 combines with J gene TRBJ2-1; the match to TRBD2 covers 14 bases. Unmatched junction bases numbered 3, after V lost 4 bases and J lost 4 bases. Germline CDR1 is LGHDT and CDR2 is YNNKEL (reference sequence). The CDR3 loop spans 16 amino acids. CDR3: CASSRRTSGRYNEQFF. CDR3 DNA: TGTGCCAGCAGCCGGCGGACTAGCGGGAGGTACAATGAGCAGTTCTTC.